This TCR beta chain was recorded in a study of human T cells and chemical hapten exposure. Attachment of unique molecular identifiers to individual cDNA molecules was performed in the library. MiXCR was run by TCRdb on the RACE reads, yielding one entry per CDR3 protein. Of fewer than 85,000 distinct CDR3 sequences in the sample, roughly 10% were seen once. Time point specified: patch test 2, 6 weeks after DPC sensitization. Stated treatment: therapeutic diphenylcyclopropenone sensitization with weekly scalp DPC. This clonotype was counted at least ten times. The source is a woman younger than 45 with alopecia areata. Some clones in this sample may be carry-over from other donors' samples. Material: whole blood, obtained in connection with sensitization to the hapten diphenylcyclopropenone (DPC).

The CDR3 loop is CASSPDRGTYEQYF. DNA of the CDR3: TGTGCCAGCAGCCCGGACAGGGGAACCTACGAGCAGTACTTC. V and J are TRBV11-1 and TRBJ2-7; 9 bases are a match to TRBD1. This CDR3 spans 14 amino acids. The junction had 4 bases not matched to a gene; V was cut back by 5 bases and J by 2 bases. Germline CDR1 and CDR2: SGHAT and FQDESV (reference sequence). Supplemented by reference TRBV11-1 and TRBJ2-7, the full variable domain reads EAEVAQSPRYKITEKSQAVAFWCDPISGHATLYWYRQILGQGPELLVQFQDESVVDDSQLPKDRFSAERLKGVDSTLKIQPAELGDSAMYLCASSPDRGTYEQYFGPGTRLTVT.